This passage covers 28 T cell receptor beta chains from one sample sequenced in a study of blood T cells in healthy people across ages. Next came a second PCR, run for roughly 7 to 12 cycles, which used a sample-barcoded 5' primer along with a J-beta primer mix. MiXCR was run by TCRdb on the 5' RACE reads, yielding one entry per CDR3 protein. The sample has fewer than 750,000 distinct CDR3 sequences, 45% to 60% seen once. Sequencing was done on a sample of blood. The receptors derive from a woman of 80 years or more in good health.

This clonotype was recorded at least ten times. This chain connects TRBV2 to TRBJ2-3, with TRBD2 identical over 9 bases. Trimming at V came to 5 bases and at J to 1 base, leaving 10 bases not matched to a gene. The CDR3 totals 17 residues. Germline assignment: CDR1 SNHLY and CDR2 FYNNEI. The CDR3 here is CASSTLLSGGGTDTQYF. CDR3 sequence (DNA): TGTGCCAGCAGTACCCTCCTTAGCGGGGGCGGCACAGATACGCAGTATTTT.

The chain uses TRBV10-2 and TRBJ2-7; 9 nucleotides match TRBD2. The germline V gene encodes CDR1 WSHSY and CDR2 SAAADI. V was pared by 7 bases and J by 0 bases, with 16 bases of the junction left unmatched. The CDR3 is made up of 18 amino acids. The CDR3 nucleotides read TGCGCCAGCAAGGCTCGCCGTAGCGGGAGACTCTTCTCCTACGAGCAGTACTTC. Amino acids: CASKARRSGRLFSYEQYF.

This clonotype was seen just once. V gene TRBV7-9 combines with J gene TRBJ2-5, with D unclear. Gene TRBJ2-7 matches the end of the DNA better, so the J call may be wrong. CDR1 is SEHNR and CDR2 is FQNEAQ in the germline V gene (reference sequence). The CDR3 runs 12 residues. The DNA of the CDR3 is TGTGCCAGCAGCTTAGGGTACGGCGAGCAGTACTTC. This gives the protein CASSLGYGEQYF.

A note on this clonotype: This may be a read error: a much more frequent sequence differs by one nucleotide. The chain employs TRBV28 and TRBJ2-5; 11 positions match TRBD2. The CDR3 is 15 residues long. Germline CDR1 is MDHEN and CDR2 is SYDVKM. V gave up 3 bases and J gave up 11 bases; unmatched junction bases: 11. CDR3 bases: TGTGCCAGCAGTTTGGGACTAGCGGACTACAATGAGCAGTACTTC. Protein sequence: CASSLGLADYNEQYF.

The V gene is TRBV7-8, the J gene TRBJ2-3, with 9 bases that match TRBD1. Germline lookup yields CDR1 SGHVS and CDR2 FQNEAQ. The junction had 5 bases not matched to a gene; V was cut back by 1 base and J by 3 bases. CDR3 length: 16 amino acids. Here the CDR3 DNA reads TGTGCCAGCAGCTTAGGGACAGGGGAATTTACAGATACGCAGTATTTT. Amino acids: CASSLGTGEFTDTQYF.

This chain joins TRBV4-2 and TRBJ2-2, with 7 bases matching TRBD2. Germline CDR1 reads LGHNA; CDR2 reads YNFKEQ. V was clipped by 1 base and J by 1 base; unmatched bases: 3. The CDR3 spans 16 residues. The CDR3 sequence: CASSQGTSLNTGELFF. CDR3 coding DNA: TGTGCCAGCAGCCAAGGGACTAGTTTGAACACCGGGGAGCTGTTTTTT.

The V and J genes are TRBV7-2 and TRBJ2-5; D call uncertain. Gene TRBJ2-4 matches the end of the DNA better, so the J call may be wrong. Germline assignment: CDR1 SGHTA and CDR2 FQGNSA. The CDR3 contains 15 residues. The CDR3 sequence is CASSGRKGLLGIQYF. The CDR3, as DNA: TGTGCCAGCAGCGGAAGGAAGGGTCTCCTAGGCATTCAGTACTTC.

The V and J genes are TRBV20-1 and TRBJ1-2; 7 bases fit TRBD1. From germline, CDR1 is DFQATT and CDR2 SNEGSKA (reference sequence). The CDR3 consists of 17 residues. Losses at the gene ends were 6 bases for V and 4 bases for J; bases not matched to a gene: 20. The CDR3 bases are TGCAGTGCCCAGATCCGGGACAGCCAAAGAGAGGTCTATGGCTACACCTTC. Translating gives CSAQIRDSQREVYGYTF.

The chain links TRBV7-6 to TRBJ2-7; no firm D call. Trimming removed 4 bases from V and 2 bases from J, with 15 bases in between. The CDR3 length is 15 residues. Germline V CDR1 and CDR2: SGHVS, FNYEAQ. The CDR3: CASSSHSRTTYEQYF. DNA for the CDR3: TGTGCCAGCAGCTCCCACAGTCGTACCACCTACGAGCAGTACTTC.

Details on this clonotype: A much larger clone lies a single base off, so this may be a read error. V usage is TRBV7-3 and J usage is TRBJ2-4, with a weak D call TRBD2 (6 bases). The CDR3 consists of 14 residues. V lost 5 bases, J lost 8 bases, and 16 bases lay in between. Germline V gives CDR1 SGHTA, CDR2 FQGTGA. CDR3 DNA: TGTGCCAGCAGCCTCCGGGCGGGGTCTCACATTCAGTACTTC. Amino acids: CASSLRAGSHIQYF. The full variable domain, in which reference TRBV7-3 and TRBJ2-4 provide the parts outside the CDR3, is GAGVSQTPSNKVTEKGKYVELRCDPISGHTALYWYRQSLGQGPEFLIYFQGTGAADDSGLPNDRFFAVRPEGSVSTLKIQRTERGDSAVYLCASSLRAGSHIQYFGAGTRLSVL.

The gene calls are TRBV5-4 and TRBJ2-7, with 10 bases identical to TRBD1. This CDR3 is built from 15 residues. V gave up 4 bases and J gave up 7 bases; unmatched junction bases: 11. CDR1 and CDR2 (germline): SGHNT, YYREEE (reference sequence). CDR3 bases: TGTGCCAGCAGCGAACCGGGACAGGGGACAAAAGAGCAGTACTTC. Translation: CASSEPGQGTKEQYF. Combining the CDR3 with reference TRBV5-4 and TRBJ2-7 gives the whole variable domain ETGVTQSPTHLIKTRGQQVTLRCSSQSGHNTVSWYQQALGQGPQFIFQYYREEENGRGNFPPRFSGLQFPNYSSELNVNALELDDSALYLCASSEPGQGTKEQYFGPGTRLTVT.

The V gene is TRBV6-5, the J gene TRBJ2-4; D perhaps matches TRBD2 (6 bases). In germline, CDR1 is MNHEY, CDR2 SVGAGI. Trimming pared 5 bases from V and 3 bases from J, leaving 11 bases between. The CDR3 runs to 14 residues. The CDR3 is CASSGGVFKNIQYF. In nucleotides, the CDR3 is TGTGCCAGCAGTGGCGGGGTGTTCAAAAACATTCAGTACTTC.

This clonotype has at least ten counts. The J gene is TRBJ1-5, the V gene TRBV7-9; TRBD1 is a possible D gene (5 bases). CDR3 length: 14 residues. V was trimmed by 1 base and J by 5 bases, leaving 9 bases between them. Germline CDR1 SEHNR, CDR2 FQNEAQ (reference sequence). CDR3 loop: CASSLEDTYQPQHF. The DNA for the CDR3 is TGTGCCAGCAGCTTAGAGGACACCTATCAGCCCCAGCATTTT. The variable domain in full, completed from reference TRBV7-9 and TRBJ1-5, reads DTGVSQNPRHKITKRGQNVTFRCDPISEHNRLYWYRQTLGQGPEFLTYFQNEAQLEKSRLLSDRFSAERPKGSFSTLEIQRTEQGDSAMYLCASSLEDTYQPQHFGDGTRLSIL.

The table lists this clonotype with a count of one. The gene calls are TRBV27 and TRBJ2-2, with 9 bases lining up with TRBD2. CDR1 is MNHEY, CDR2 SMNVEV, per germline (reference sequence). The CDR3 has 15 amino acids. With V trimmed by 8 bases and J by 4 bases, 8 bases remained unmatched. In nucleotides, the CDR3 is TGTGCCAGCCGCCCCGGCGGGGGGGTCACCGGGGAGCTGTTTTTT. This sequence encodes CASRPGGGVTGELFF.

This clonotype has more than one count but fewer than ten. V usage is TRBV19 and J usage is TRBJ1-6; possibly TRBD1 for D (5 bases). The germline V and J ends were trimmed by 9 bases and 0 bases, with 15 bases remaining between them. CDR1 and CDR2 (germline): LNHDA, SQIVND (reference sequence). The CDR3 spans 16 residues. CDR3: CASGPAGASYNSPLHF. The CDR3 bases are TGTGCCAGCGGCCCGGCTGGGGCCTCCTATAATTCACCCCTCCACTTT.

The chain couples TRBV18 to TRBJ1-1; TRBD1 is a possible D gene (5 bases). The V gene lost 6 bases and the J gene lost 1 base, with 15 bases spanning the gap. The length of the CDR3 is 15 residues. Germline lookup yields CDR1 KGHSH and CDR2 LQKENI. The CDR3: CASSLLGQGNTEAFF. CDR3 nucleotide sequence: TGTGCCAGCTCGCTCCTCGGGCAGGGGAACACTGAAGCTTTCTTT.

The chain combines TRBV7-2 with TRBJ2-1, with a weak D call TRBD2 (5 bases). The J call is doubtful: the DNA matches TRBJ2-7 better. Germline CDR1 reads SGHTA; CDR2 reads FQGNSA. The CDR3 has 15 amino acids. CDR3 DNA: TGTGCCAGCAGCCCATCGGCTAGCCCCTACAATGAGCAGTACTTC. Residues: CASSPSASPYNEQYF.

This clonotype was seen many times. The J gene is TRBJ2-3, the V gene TRBV9, with a tentative D call TRBD2 (5 bases). This CDR3 spans 16 amino acids. V was cut by 0 bases and J by 4 bases, with 15 bases left in between. CDR1 and CDR2 (germline): SGDLS, YYNGEE. CDR3 sequence reads: CASSVAAMGGSDTQYF. CDR3 nucleotides: TGTGCCAGCAGCGTAGCGGCGATGGGCGGGTCAGATACGCAGTATTTT.

A remark on this clonotype: The junction and the germline gene differ at one end; a read error may be behind it. CDR3 residues: CTSSVMADTQYF. For the CDR3, the DNA is TGTACCAGCAGCGTTATGGCAGATACGCAGTATTTT. The rearrangement joins TRBV7-9 to TRBJ2-3; D remains unclear. The V gene's germline CDR1 is SEHNR and CDR2 FQNEAQ (reference sequence). The CDR3 is 12 residues long.

There are many counts of this clonotype. Here the CDR3 DNA reads TGTGCCAGCAGTGTTTATGGACAGGGGGCAACAGATACGCAGTATTTT. It encodes CASSVYGQGATDTQYF. The gene calls are TRBV2 and TRBJ2-3, with TRBD1 identical over 11 bases. The CDR3 extends over 16 amino acids. Trimming cost V 4 bases and J 3 bases; bases outside gene matches: 6. Germline CDR1 and CDR2: SNHLY and FYNNEI.

About this clonotype: A much bigger clone sits one base away, suggesting this may be a read error. This CDR3 is missing its conserved last phenylalanine or tryptophan, likely due to a read error. V is TRBV24-1 and J is TRBJ2-1; 10 bases align to TRBD2. The CDR3 is 16 residues long. Germline lookup yields CDR1 KGHDR and CDR2 SFDVKD. After removal of 3 bases from V and 9 bases from J, the junction contained 10 bases not matched to a gene. The CDR3, as DNA: TGTGCCACCAGTGATCTTCCTAGCGGGAGCTGGGGTGAGCAGTTCCTC. Translating it yields CATSDLPSGSWGEQFL.

This clonotype was seen ten or more times. The genes are TRBV3-1 and TRBJ2-7; D remains ambiguous. The CDR3 loop spans 12 amino acids. The germline V gene has CDR1 LGHDT and CDR2 YNNKEL (reference sequence). V was shortened by 5 bases and J by 2 bases, with 7 bases between the two germline ends. The CDR3 protein is CASSGGPYEQYF. The CDR3 bases are TGTGCCAGCAGCGGTGGCCCCTACGAGCAGTACTTC.

This clonotype was detected only once. The chain employs TRBV27 and TRBJ2-5; maybe TRBD2 (6 bases). The germline V and J ends were trimmed by 5 bases and 3 bases, with 16 bases remaining between them. Germline V gene sequence: CDR1 MNHEY, CDR2 SMNVEV (reference sequence). This CDR3 contains 15 residues. The CDR3 region is CASSPRGMWEETQYF. CDR3 DNA: TGTGCCAGCAGTCCCCGGGGGATGTGGGAAGAGACCCAGTACTTC.

Regarding this clonotype: At one of its ends the junction is not consistent with the germline gene, which may arise from a read error. The chain couples TRBV5-1 to TRBJ2-2; D assignment may be TRBD1 or TRBD2 (5 bases each). The CDR3 is 15 amino acids. In germline, CDR1 is SGHRS, CDR2 YFSETQ. The CDR3 spells CASRLGRDNTGELFF. The CDR3 DNA is TGCGCCAGCAGGTTGGGACGGGATAACACCGGGGAGCTGTTTTTT.

This clonotype was seen many times. The chain carries TRBV4-2 and TRBJ2-7, with 11 bases matching TRBD2. This CDR3 is 16 amino acids long. Germline lookup yields CDR1 LGHNA and CDR2 YNFKEQ. The V gene end was trimmed by 4 bases and the J gene end by 1 base; junction bases not matched to a gene: 6. This CDR3 is CASSRQGLADSYEQYF. CDR3 sequence (DNA): TGTGCCAGCAGCCGCCAGGGACTAGCGGATTCCTACGAGCAGTACTTC.

A few counts support this clonotype. V gene TRBV4-1 combines with J gene TRBJ2-2; possible D gene TRBD2, 5 bases. The germline V gene encodes CDR1 MGHRA and CDR2 YSYEKL. CDR3 length equals 15 residues. With 5 bases removed from V and 3 bases from J, the gap between germline ends came to 13 bases. The CDR3 reads CASSRTFIYTGELFF. Here the CDR3 DNA reads TGCGCCAGCAGCAGGACTTTTATTTACACCGGGGAGCTGTTTTTT.

With regard to this clonotype: With a much larger clone just one base away, this may be a read error. The chain employs TRBV7-9 and TRBJ1-1; D gene ambiguous. The CDR3 extends over 15 amino acids. Germline V gene data show CDR1 as SEHNR and CDR2 as FQNEAQ (reference sequence). Trimming stripped 1 base from V and 0 bases from J, with 9 bases between. The CDR3 DNA is TGTGCCAGCAGCTTAGTCGGACGGATGAACACTGAAGCTTTCTTT. This encodes CASSLVGRMNTEAFF.

The chain recombines TRBV6-1 with TRBJ1-6; TRBD1 agrees at 11 bases. The CDR3 length is 15 residues. The V segment lost 5 bases and the J segment 7 bases; nucleotides outside the gene matches: 4. Germline V gene data show CDR1 as MNHNS and CDR2 as SASEGT. The CDR3 is CASSSGTGGNSPLHF. As DNA, the CDR3 is TGTGCCAGCAGTAGTGGGACAGGGGGAAATTCACCCCTCCACTTT.